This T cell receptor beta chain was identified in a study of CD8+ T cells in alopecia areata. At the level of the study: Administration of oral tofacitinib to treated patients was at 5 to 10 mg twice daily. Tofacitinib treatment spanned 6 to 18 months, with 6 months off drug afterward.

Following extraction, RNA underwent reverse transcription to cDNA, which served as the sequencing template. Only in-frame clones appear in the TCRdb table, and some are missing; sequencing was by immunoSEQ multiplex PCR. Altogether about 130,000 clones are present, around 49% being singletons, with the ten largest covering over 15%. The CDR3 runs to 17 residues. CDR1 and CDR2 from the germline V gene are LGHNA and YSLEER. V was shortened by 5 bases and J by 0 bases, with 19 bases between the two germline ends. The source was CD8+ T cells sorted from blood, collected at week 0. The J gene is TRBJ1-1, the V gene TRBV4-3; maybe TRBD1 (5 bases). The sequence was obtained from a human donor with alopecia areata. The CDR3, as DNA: TGCGCCAGCAGCGAGAGAACGCCCAGGGAGCTGAACACTGAAGCTTTCTTT. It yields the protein CASSERTPRELNTEAFF.